This paragraph reports one TCR beta chain. Its antigen is unknown. These data come from a study of blood T cells in healthy people across ages. The CDR3 has 12 residues. CDR1 is DFQATT, CDR2 SNEGSKA, per germline (reference sequence). After removal of 3 bases from V and 5 bases from J, the junction contained 4 bases not matched to a gene. Overall study findings and caveats: Unknown CMV status may confound age-related changes in expanded clones.

Through a sample-barcoded 5' primer and a J-beta primer mix, a second PCR was run for roughly 7 to 12 cycles. TCRdb fed the 5' RACE reads into MiXCR, producing one record per CDR3 protein. The data hold over a million distinct CDR3 sequences, with roughly 59% observed a single time. Ranging in age from about 6 to 100, the donors were healthy Caucasian individuals from Russia. Every sample yielded at least 6.5 million isolated PBMCs. The chain carries TRBV20-1 and TRBJ2-7, with 7 bases lining up with TRBD1. This clonotype was obtained from a man aged 18 to 30 in good health. Sequences were obtained from blood. This chain's CDR3 is CSASAQGDEQYF. In nucleotides, the CDR3 is TGCAGTGCTAGTGCGCAGGGGGACGAGCAGTACTTC.